These 3 T cell receptor beta chains were all obtained from the same sample, sequenced in a study of blood T cells in healthy people across ages. A second PCR, run for roughly 7 to 11 cycles, used a sample-barcoded 5' primer plus a J-beta primer mix. TCRdb re-called the 5' RACE reads with MiXCR, one entry per CDR3 protein. There are over 1,200,000 distinct CDR3 sequences in the sample; 55% to 75% occur only once, and more than 6% lies in the top ten. Material: blood. The receptors were gathered from a man younger than 35 in good health.

This sequence joins TRBV29-1 and TRBJ2-1, with 7 bases fitting TRBD1. The germline CDR1 and CDR2 sequences are SQVTM and ANQGSEA. CDR3 length equals 14 residues. After removal of 4 bases from V and 4 bases from J, the junction contained 7 bases not matched to a gene. The CDR3 sequence: CSVVATGWYNEQFF. As DNA, the CDR3 is TGCAGCGTTGTTGCGACAGGGTGGTACAATGAGCAGTTCTTC.

The chain combines TRBV6-6 with TRBJ1-1; TRBD1 matches 7 bases. V lost 7 bases and J lost 1; bases outside the gene matches: 9. Germline values: CDR1 MNHNY, CDR2 SVGAGI (reference sequence). This CDR3 spans 15 amino acids. CDR3 residues: CASIKEGARNTEAFF. The CDR3 DNA is TGTGCCAGCATCAAGGAGGGGGCGAGGAACACTGAAGCTTTCTTT.

The chain couples TRBV14 to TRBJ2-5; D is ambiguous. Germline V lookup: CDR1 SGHDN, CDR2 FVKESK. This CDR3 has 17 amino acids. V was cut by 2 bases and J by 3 bases, with 19 bases left in between. The CDR3 sequence is CASSQSLGTAQEETQYF. CDR3 nucleotides: TGTGCCAGCAGCCAATCCCTGGGAACAGCCCAAGAAGAGACCCAGTACTTC.